The 7 T cell receptor beta chains presented below share a single source sample, sequenced in a study of CD8+CD57+ T cells in acquired aplastic anemia. The authors sequenced patients whose flow cytometry had shown CD8+CD57+ cell expansion. Template material for TCR beta VDJ and CDR3 profiling consisted of genomic DNA. MiXCR was run by TCRdb on the reads, yielding one entry per CDR3 protein. The sample lists approximately 220,000 distinct CDR3 sequences, more than 45% seen once, with 6.5% to 10% in the top ten. Sequencing was done on a sample of sorted CD4+, CD8+, or CD8+CD57+ T cells (not recorded which) from PBMCs. These receptors all stem from a human donor with aplastic anemia.

This clonotype was counted at least ten times. J is TRBJ1-1 and V is TRBV6-5; 7 nucleotides agree with TRBD1. With V trimmed by 5 bases and J by 4 bases, 13 bases remained unmatched. This CDR3 has 16 residues. Germline-derived CDR1 and CDR2 are MNHEY and SVGAGI. CDR3 loop: CASSHQGEVAFTEAFF. CDR3 DNA sequence: TGTGCCAGCAGTCATCAGGGGGAGGTAGCTTTCACTGAAGCTTTCTTT.

This clonotype was found a few times. The rearrangement uses TRBV24-1 and TRBJ2-7; 10 nucleotides line up with TRBD1. Losses at the gene ends were 6 bases for V and 5 bases for J; bases not matched to a gene: 6. Germline V CDR1 and CDR2: KGHDR, SFDVKD. The CDR3 spans 14 residues. The CDR3 region has the DNA TGTGCCACCAGTCCCGGACAGGGGGTCGACGAGCAGTACTTC. It encodes CATSPGQGVDEQYF.

The chain combines TRBV19 with TRBJ1-5; D might be TRBD1 (5 bases). The CDR3 covers 14 residues. V lost 5 bases, J lost 2 bases, and 10 bases lay in between. Per the germline V gene, CDR1 is LNHDA and CDR2 is SQIVND (reference sequence). Here the CDR3 DNA reads TGTGCCAGTAGTTCCCAGGGTGGCAATCAGCCCCAGCATTTT. Encoded protein: CASSSQGGNQPQHF.

The rearrangement links TRBV6-1 to TRBJ2-7; TRBD1 matches 7 bases. J gave up 6 bases and V 4 bases, and 15 bases lay outside the gene matches. The germline CDR1 and CDR2 sequences are MNHNS and SASEGT. The CDR3 covers 16 residues. As DNA, the CDR3 is TGTGCCAGCAGTGGACACCGGGACAGAAATCCCCTCGAGCAGTACTTC. It translates to CASSGHRDRNPLEQYF.

This sequence joins TRBV7-9 and TRBJ1-6, with 7 positions matching TRBD1. This CDR3 comprises 14 residues. V shed 4 bases and J 10 bases; nucleotides not matched to a gene: 7. Looked up from germline, CDR1 is SEHNR and CDR2 is FQNEAQ (reference sequence). The CDR3 sequence is CASSSTGYGSPLHF. Here the CDR3 DNA reads TGTGCCAGCAGCTCGACAGGGTACGGGTCACCCCTCCACTTT.

The rearrangement joins TRBV5-1 to TRBJ1-1; TRBD1 matches at 7 bases. In germline, CDR1 is SGHRS, CDR2 YFSETQ. V shed 3 bases, J shed 0 bases, and the junction held 5 bases outside the gene matches. This CDR3 spans 15 amino acids. DNA of the CDR3: TGCGCCAGCAGCTCGCAGGGGGTTATGAACACTGAAGCTTTCTTT. It is translated as CASSSQGVMNTEAFF.

This rearrangement joins TRBV5-1 to TRBJ1-4; possible D gene TRBD1, 6 bases. V lost 3 bases, J lost 5 bases, and 17 bases lay in between. The CDR3 has 16 residues. Germline assignment: CDR1 SGHRS and CDR2 YFSETQ. The DNA of the CDR3 is TGCGCCAGCAGCTATCAGGGGAAAGTAAGAAATGAAAAACTGTTTTTT. It codes for CASSYQGKVRNEKLFF.